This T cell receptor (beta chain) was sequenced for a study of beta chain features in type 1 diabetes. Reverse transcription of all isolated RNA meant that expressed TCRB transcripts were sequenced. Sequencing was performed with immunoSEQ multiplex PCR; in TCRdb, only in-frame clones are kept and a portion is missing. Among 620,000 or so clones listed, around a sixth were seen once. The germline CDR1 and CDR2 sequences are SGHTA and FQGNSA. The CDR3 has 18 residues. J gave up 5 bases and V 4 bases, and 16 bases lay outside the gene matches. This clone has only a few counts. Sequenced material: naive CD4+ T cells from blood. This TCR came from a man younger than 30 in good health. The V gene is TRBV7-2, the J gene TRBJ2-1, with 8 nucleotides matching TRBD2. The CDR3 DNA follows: TGTGCCAGCAGCTCACGTCGGGGGTTAGCGGGATTCAACAATGAGCAGTTCTTC. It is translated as CASSSRRGLAGFNNEQFF.